A selection of T cell receptor beta chains follows, all from one sample in a study of CD8+ T cells in alopecia areata. Clones were read by immunoSEQ multiplex PCR, and TCRdb kept only the in-frame ones, dropping some. The table shows 150,000 to 200,000 clones, with less than 80% occurring only once. Sequenced material: CD4+ T cells sorted from blood, taken at week 24, from a patient treated with tofacitinib. The origin of the receptors is a human donor with alopecia areata. Both conserved end residues are part of each CDR3. A D gene is named only where the DNA matches it firmly. Not all rows give a size; the values are once, few, many and, for expanded clones, a class.

>TRBV6-1|TRBJ2-7|NA|TRBD2
TGTGCCAGCAGTGAACGGACCGGGACTAGCGTCCCGAGCTCCTACGAGCAGTACTTC
CASSERTGTSVPSSYEQYF
>TRBV5-1|TRBJ1-1|NA|NA
TGCGCCAGCAGCTTGATGGGTCCGGGCACTGAAGCTTTCTTT
CASSLMGPGTEAFF
>TRBV2|TRBJ2-3|NA|NA
TGTGCCAGCACGTCCTATCCGGCCAACACAGATACGCAGTATTTT
CASTSYPANTDTQYF
>TRBV19|TRBJ1-1|NA|NA
TGTGCCAGTAGTTCAGGACGTGGAGGGGGAGCTTTCTTT
CASSSGRGGGAFF
>TRBV7-8|TRBJ2-2|NA|NA
TGTGCCAGCAGCTTACTTGGCGGGGGCCCGAACACCGGGGAGCTGTTTTTT
CASSLLGGGPNTGELFF
>TRBV30|TRBJ1-1|NA|NA
TGTGCCTGGGGGGGACTGATGAACACTGAAGCTTTCTTT
CAWGGLMNTEAFF
>TRBV27|TRBJ1-6|NA|TRBD1
TGTGCCAGCAGCAGACAGGGCGCTGGCTCCTATAATTCACCCCTCCACTTT
CASSRQGAGSYNSPLHF
>TRBV10-3|TRBJ1-1|NA|NA
TGTGCCATCAGTGACCCAAAGGGGACTGAAGCTTTCTTT
CAISDPKGTEAFF
>TRBV29-1|TRBJ1-2|NA|TRBD1
TGCAGCGTTTTTTACTCGACAGGGGGCTATGGCTACACCTTC
CSVFYSTGGYGYTF
>TRBV11-3|TRBJ2-1|once|NA
TGTGCCAGCAGCTTTAGTGGTTTCAAAGATGAGCAGTTCTTC
CASSFSGFKDEQFF